The T cell receptor beta chain under discussion was sequenced for a study of cytomegalovirus exposure and HLA in healthy donors. Study-wide results and caveats: A subsequent analysis found that TCR clusters from the first cohort also tended to co-occur in the 90 to 150 validation repertoires, with 90% to 95% of cluster scores above 0.

Sequenced by immunoSEQ multiplex PCR; TCRdb stores in-frame clones only, minus some. Among about 350,000 clones listed, about nine tenths were seen once. The germline V gene encodes CDR1 MNHNS and CDR2 SASEGT. Trimming took off 3 bases at V and 9 bases at J, with 17 bases between the two ends. The CDR3 has 14 amino acids. As concerns this clone: Its specificity is unknown.

The chain couples TRBV6-1 to TRBJ2-5; the D call may be TRBD1 or TRBD2 (5 bases each). Input material: PBMCs. The TCR sequence derives from a woman aged 30 to 39 in good health and CMV-seropositive. CDR3 nucleotide sequence: TGTGCCAGCAGTGAGACAGTCGGGGCGAATCCCCAGTACTTC. This codes for CASSETVGANPQYF.